What follows are 29 T cell receptor beta chains derived from one specimen sequenced in a study of response to subunit inactivated influenza vaccine. TCRdb re-derived calls from the RT-PCR reads in MiXCR, one entry per CDR3 protein. The data show roughly 700,000 distinct CDR3 sequences, about 15% seen once. The sequencing here drew on PBMCs from blood, taken about 14 days before vaccination. Source of these receptors: a man aged 45-65 years who received an inactivated influenza vaccine.

This clonotype showed up many times. The J gene is TRBJ2-1, the V gene TRBV28; the D is unclear. The V gene's germline CDR1 is MDHEN and CDR2 SYDVKM. There are 14 residues in the CDR3. V dropped 3 bases and J dropped 2 bases, with 8 bases sitting between them. CDR3 region: CASSFFTTYNEQFF. CDR3 nucleotide sequence: TGTGCCAGCAGTTTTTTTACGACCTACAATGAGCAGTTCTTC.

The CDR3: CASSPGQTHTDTQYF. In DNA, the CDR3 is TGTGCCAGCAGTCCCGGACAGACACACACAGATACGCAGTATTTT. The rearrangement links TRBV28 to TRBJ2-3; maybe TRBD1 (6 bases). The ends were cut back, 5 bases at V and 2 bases at J, with 14 bases in the middle. CDR3 length equals 15 residues. Germline-derived CDR1 and CDR2 are MDHEN and SYDVKM. Full variable domain (outside the CDR3, taken from reference TRBV28 and TRBJ2-3): DVKVTQSSRYLVKRTGEKVFLECVQDMDHENMFWYRQDPGLGLRLIYFSYDVKMKEKGDIPEGYSVSREKKERFSLILESASTNQTSMYLCASSPGQTHTDTQYFGPGTRLTVL.

This clonotype occurred a few times. The rearrangement joins TRBV9 to TRBJ2-1; 11 positions agree with TRBD2. With 4 bases clipped from V and 2 bases from J, the junction kept 8 bases outside the gene matches. This CDR3 has 17 residues. Germline V gives CDR1 SGDLS, CDR2 YYNGEE. Here the CDR3 DNA reads TGTGCCAGCAGCTCCCACCCACTAGCGGGAGCCTACAATGAGCAGTTCTTC. It codes for CASSSHPLAGAYNEQFF.

In its sample, this clonotype was seen a few times. The J gene is TRBJ2-3, the V gene TRBV9, with D possibly called TRBD1 or TRBD2 (5 bases each). V lost 2 bases to trimming and J lost 6 bases, with 13 bases between them. Germline V gene sequence: CDR1 SGDLS, CDR2 YYNGEE. CDR3 length: 14 amino acids. CDR3 nucleotide sequence: TGTGCCAGCAGCGTGGGGCGGAGGTTGGATACGCAGTATTTT. This gives the protein CASSVGRRLDTQYF.

This clonotype was picked up many times. The chain has TRBV11-1 and TRBJ2-2; 9 bases fit TRBD1. V was pared by 5 bases and J by 1 base, with 11 bases of the junction left unmatched. The germline CDR1 and CDR2 sequences are SGHAT and FQDESV (reference sequence). The CDR3 length is 18 residues. CDR3 in DNA: TGTGCCAGCAGCCCGGGACAGGGAACGAATTTGAACACCGGGGAGCTGTTTTTT. It specifies CASSPGQGTNLNTGELFF.

There are a few counts of this clonotype. The chain uses TRBV20-1 and TRBJ2-5; tentative D call: TRBD2 (5 bases). The CDR3 runs 15 residues. The germline gives CDR1 DFQATT, CDR2 SNEGSKA (reference sequence). V lost 0 bases, J lost 0 bases, and 11 bases lay in between. The CDR3 protein is CSARDPDWYQETQYF. DNA of the CDR3: TGCAGTGCTAGAGATCCGGACTGGTACCAAGAGACCCAGTACTTC.

There are a few counts of this clonotype. The chain combines TRBV20-1 with TRBJ2-7; 7 nucleotides match TRBD2. The CDR3 is 15 amino acids. V shed 1 base, J shed 2 bases, and the junction held 8 bases outside the gene matches. Germline values: CDR1 DFQATT, CDR2 SNEGSKA (reference sequence). CDR3: CSARGFGREAYEQYF. Here the CDR3 DNA reads TGCAGTGCTAGAGGTTTTGGGAGGGAAGCCTACGAGCAGTACTTC.

This clonotype was observed many times. The rearrangement joins TRBV4-3 to TRBJ2-1; TRBD2 matches 7 bases. J lost 10 bases, V lost 1 base, and 10 bases had no gene match. Germline CDR1 reads LGHNA; CDR2 reads YSLEER. The CDR3 covers 15 residues. As DNA, the CDR3 is TGCGCCAGCAGCCAAGGAGTCCGGGAGGATCGGGAGCAGTTCTTC. This gives the protein CASSQGVREDREQFF.

This rearrangement joins TRBV29-1 to TRBJ2-3, with no clear D. Germline CDR1 and CDR2: SQVTM and ANQGSEA. CDR3 length: 13 residues. V was pared by 3 bases and J by 6 bases, with 13 bases between. The CDR3 is CSVELVGSDTQYF. The CDR3 region has the DNA TGCAGCGTTGAGCTGGTCGGTAGCGATACGCAGTATTTT.

This chain connects TRBV30 to TRBJ2-5; D is uncertain. The CDR3 is 14 amino acids. The germline V gene encodes CDR1 GTSNPN and CDR2 SVGIG (reference sequence). Between the trimmed V and J ends, which lost 6 bases and 1 base, there was a span of 15 bases. CDR3 loop: CACSQDPRQETQYF. CDR3 coding DNA: TGTGCCTGTTCCCAGGACCCTCGCCAAGAGACCCAGTACTTC.

This clonotype occurred a few times. V gene TRBV7-9 combines with J gene TRBJ1-3; the D is unclear. The V gene lost 8 bases and the J gene lost 0 bases, with 11 bases spanning the gap. The CDR3 contains 14 residues. Germline assignment: CDR1 SEHNR and CDR2 FQNEAQ (reference sequence). The CDR3 DNA is TGTGCCAGCGACCGCAGAGACTCTGGAAACACCATATATTTT. This codes for CASDRRDSGNTIYF.

The chain links TRBV27 to TRBJ1-2; D not resolved. This CDR3 spans 14 amino acids. Trimming cost V 6 bases and J 7 bases, with 18 bases left between them. The germline gives CDR1 MNHEY, CDR2 SMNVEV (reference sequence). This chain's CDR3 is CASSVSRVGSGYTF. DNA for the CDR3: TGTGCCAGCAGCGTCAGTAGGGTTGGCTCTGGCTACACCTTC.

The V call is TRBV30, the J call TRBJ2-1, with D maybe TRBD2 (6 bases). CDR1 and CDR2 from the germline V gene are GTSNPN and SVGIG (reference sequence). Trimming removed 3 bases at V and 3 bases at J, with 9 bases between. This CDR3 has 13 amino acids. CDR3: CAWSGSSYNEQFF. As DNA, the CDR3 is TGTGCCTGGAGCGGGAGTAGCTACAATGAGCAGTTCTTC.

The chain combines TRBV11-2 with TRBJ2-1, with TRBD2 identical over 16 bases. CDR3 size: 18 residues. Germline V gene sequence: CDR1 SGHAT, CDR2 FQNNGV. J lost 2 bases, V lost 5 bases, and 6 bases had no gene match. CDR3 sequence: CASSQGTSGRAAYNEQFF. The CDR3 coding sequence is TGTGCCAGCAGCCAAGGGACTAGCGGGAGGGCCGCCTACAATGAGCAGTTCTTC.

This clonotype came up a few times. The chain is built from TRBV7-2 and TRBJ2-2, with D perhaps matching TRBD2 (7 bases). Trimming took 6 bases from V and 6 from J, leaving 17 bases between them. CDR1 SGHTA and CDR2 FQGNSA come from the germline V gene. This CDR3 has 15 residues. The CDR3 region is CASRVAGASAGELFF. In nucleotides, the CDR3 is TGTGCCAGCAGGGTTGCGGGGGCTTCGGCCGGGGAGCTGTTTTTT.

The table lists this clonotype with a few counts. This rearrangement joins TRBV27 to TRBJ2-1; 7 nucleotides match TRBD2. The germline V gene encodes CDR1 MNHEY and CDR2 SMNVEV (reference sequence). The CDR3 loop spans 16 amino acids. V shed 6 bases and J 4 bases; nucleotides not matched to a gene: 12. For the CDR3, the DNA is TGTGCCAGCAGCCATTCGATACTAGCGTCTTACAATGAGCAGTTCTTC. This codes for CASSHSILASYNEQFF.

V gene TRBV5-1 combines with J gene TRBJ2-5; the D gene is possibly TRBD1 (7 bases). Trimming pared 7 bases from V and 5 bases from J, leaving 15 bases between. This CDR3 has 13 amino acids. Germline-derived CDR1 and CDR2 are SGHRS and YFSETQ. The chain's CDR3 is CASCGTVRETQYF. CDR3 sequence (DNA): TGCGCCAGCTGCGGGACAGTACGGGAGACCCAGTACTTC.

The chain is built from TRBV3-1 and TRBJ2-2, with D possibly TRBD2 on 6 matching bases. V was shortened by 4 bases and J by 1 base, with 16 bases between the two germline ends. The CDR3 extends over 17 amino acids. Germline CDR1 is LGHDT and CDR2 is YNNKEL (reference sequence). In DNA form, the CDR3 reads TGTGCCAGCAGCCCCCTCGCGGGGAAAGAGAACACCGGGGAGCTGTTTTTT. This sequence encodes CASSPLAGKENTGELFF.

This clonotype was counted between two and nine times. CDR3 protein: CASSQDRTEWHTF. CDR3 sequence (DNA): TGTGCCAGCAGCCAAGATAGGACAGAGTGGCACACCTTC. The chain couples TRBV4-2 to TRBJ1-2, with D possibly matching TRBD1 (6 bases). The CDR3 is made up of 13 amino acids. The V gene's germline CDR1 is LGHNA and CDR2 YNFKEQ. With 0 bases removed from V and 12 bases from J, the gap between germline ends came to 14 bases.

The chain recombines TRBV2 with TRBJ2-7, with D hard to call. From germline, CDR1 is SNHLY and CDR2 FYNNEI. This CDR3 has 12 amino acids. Trimming stripped 11 bases from V and 1 base from J, with 12 bases between. Written as DNA, the CDR3 is TGTGCCTGCACTCTACAGTCCTACGAGCAGTACTTC. Translating gives CACTLQSYEQYF.

This clonotype was detected only a few times. This chain links TRBV29-1 with TRBJ2-1; tentative D call: TRBD2 (6 bases). This CDR3 spans 12 amino acids. The germline CDR1 and CDR2 sequences are SQVTM and ANQGSEA. CDR3 loop: CRASGLYNEQFF. The CDR3 region has the DNA TGCAGAGCAAGCGGGCTCTACAATGAGCAGTTCTTC.

This clonotype was found a few times. J is TRBJ2-2 and V is TRBV3-1, with 9 nucleotides matching TRBD1. In germline, CDR1 is LGHDT, CDR2 YNNKEL (reference sequence). The CDR3 extends over 16 amino acids. V was clipped by 2 bases and J by 5 bases; unmatched bases: 6. The DNA of the CDR3 is TGTGCCAGCAGCCAATTGTCCGGGACAGGGACCGGGGAGCTGTTTTTT. Protein product: CASSQLSGTGTGELFF.

A few counts support this clonotype. This chain connects TRBV18 to TRBJ2-5, with 8 bases fitting TRBD2. CDR1 KGHSH and CDR2 LQKENI come from the germline V gene. V dropped 4 bases and J dropped 2; count of bases not matched to a gene: 9. This CDR3 has 16 residues. This CDR3 is CASSLAATSVQETQYF. In DNA form, the CDR3 reads TGTGCCAGCTCACTTGCCGCGACTAGCGTACAAGAGACCCAGTACTTC.

This clonotype turned up a few times. The chain has TRBV7-6 and TRBJ2-1, with D perhaps TRBD2 (6 bases). From germline, CDR1 is SGHVS and CDR2 FNYEAQ. The V end was cut by 4 bases, the J end by 3 bases, with 22 bases between. The CDR3 is 18 residues long. The CDR3 DNA reads TGTGCCAGCAGCTCCTTTAGCCCGGTAACTAGCTTCTACAATGAGCAGTTCTTC. This translates into CASSSFSPVTSFYNEQFF.

The gene calls are TRBV7-9 and TRBJ1-2, with D possibly being TRBD1 (6 bases). CDR3 length: 15 residues. Deletions cut 5 bases from V and 3 bases from J, with 16 bases between. Looked up from germline, CDR1 is SEHNR and CDR2 is FQNEAQ (reference sequence). The CDR3 protein is CASSPRGGGDYGYTF. The CDR3 bases are TGTGCCAGCAGCCCAAGGGGGGGGGGCGACTATGGCTACACCTTC.

This clonotype was recorded a few times. The rearrangement joins TRBV18 to TRBJ2-3, with D tentatively TRBD2 (5 bases). From germline, CDR1 is KGHSH and CDR2 LQKENI. The CDR3 has 15 amino acids. Trimming took off 1 base at V and 4 bases at J, with 12 bases between the two ends. CDR3 nucleotide sequence: TGTGCCAGCTCACCACGTAGCCCCGGGGCAGATACGCAGTATTTT. Translating gives CASSPRSPGADTQYF.

This sequence joins TRBV6-5 and TRBJ2-2; D may be TRBD2 (6 bases). This CDR3 has 15 residues. Trimming cost V 4 bases and J 0 bases, with 9 bases left between them. CDR1 MNHEY and CDR2 SVGAGI come from the germline V gene. The CDR3 reads CASSWDLTNTGELFF. The DNA of the CDR3 is TGTGCCAGCAGTTGGGACTTAACGAACACCGGGGAGCTGTTTTTT.

This clonotype was found a few times. V and J are TRBV7-2 and TRBJ2-1; D is perhaps TRBD1 or TRBD2 (7 bases each). The CDR3 is 15 amino acids. The V gene lost 0 bases and the J gene lost 8 bases, with 14 bases spanning the gap. Germline values: CDR1 SGHTA, CDR2 FQGNSA. The CDR3 region has the DNA TGTGCCAGCAGCTTAGCGGCAGGGGGGGTCGATGAGCAGTTCTTC. This sequence encodes CASSLAAGGVDEQFF. The whole variable domain, remainder taken from reference TRBV7-2 and TRBJ2-1, is GAGVSQSPSNKVTEKGKDVELRCDPISGHTALYWYRQSLGQGLEFLIYFQGNSAPDKSGLPSDRFSAERTGGSVSTLTIQRTQQEDSAVYLCASSLAAGGVDEQFFGPGTRLTVL.

This clonotype was picked up a small number of times. The V gene is TRBV25-1, the J gene TRBJ2-6, with D uncertain. The CDR3 has 18 residues. Germline lookup yields CDR1 MGHDK and CDR2 SYGVNS. V shed 2 bases and J shed 2 bases, with 16 bases lying between them. The CDR3 spells CASSEEKGGPPGANVLTF. CDR3 nucleotide sequence: TGTGCCAGCAGTGAAGAGAAGGGTGGGCCACCTGGGGCCAACGTCCTGACTTTC.